This T cell receptor beta chain originates from a study of blood T cells in healthy people across ages. Primed by a sample-barcoded 5' primer and a J-beta primer mix, a second PCR proceeded for about 6 to 11 cycles. TCRdb processed the 5' RACE reads anew with MiXCR; each CDR3 protein has one entry. Of about 1,000,000 distinct CDR3 sequences in the sample, more than 35% were seen once. Notes on the study in general: The study found more naive CD4+ cells and higher diversity in long-lived than aged donors.

CDR3 length: 15 residues. V shed 5 bases and J 0 bases; nucleotides not matched to a gene: 7. Germline V lookup: CDR1 SGHRS, CDR2 YFSETQ. As concerns this clonotype: Its specificity is not known.

Input material: blood. The rearrangement uses TRBV5-1 and TRBJ2-7, with 8 bases matching TRBD2. The source is an older woman in good health. CDR3 sequence (DNA): TGCGCCAGCAGGGAGCGGGAGAGCTTCTCCTACGAGCAGTACTTC. It yields the protein CASRERESFSYEQYF.